The next 8 T cell receptor beta chains were all read from a single sample in a study of a mutant IDH1 vaccine in newly diagnosed glioma. Antigen specificity for these receptors is unknown. The protocol was immunoSEQ multiplex PCR, while the TCRdb copy is restricted to in-frame clones and leaves out a portion. The sample carries approximately 30,000 clones, 75% to 95% recorded once. The sample's time point: week 47, end of study. The content of each vaccine dose was 300 ug of mutant IDH1 20-mer peptide, and topical imiquimod accompanied it. The specimen was PBMCs, collected from a glioma patient whose treatment included an IDH1 peptide vaccine. The receptors were sampled from a woman between 40 and 55 years old with glioma.

The gene calls are TRBV2 and TRBJ2-3, with unresolved D. The CDR3 covers 15 residues. Germline assignment: CDR1 SNHLY and CDR2 FYNNEI. The V and J ends lost 5 bases and 0 bases respectively, with 12 bases between them. The CDR3 region is CASSPKTLSTDTQYF. CDR3 bases: TGTGCCAGCAGTCCTAAAACGCTTAGCACAGATACGCAGTATTTT.

The V gene is TRBV29-1, the J gene TRBJ1-4; no reliable D call. Between the trimmed V and J ends, which lost 5 bases and 11 bases, there was a span of 12 bases. CDR1 and CDR2 (germline): SQVTM, ANQGSEA. The CDR3 has 11 residues. The DNA for the CDR3 is TGCAGCGTTTTCGACGGAGATAAACTGTTTTTT. Translation: CSVFDGDKLFF. The full variable domain, rest sourced from reference TRBV29-1 and TRBJ1-4, is SAVISQKPSRDICQRGTSLTIQCQVDSQVTMMFWYRQQPGQSLTLIATANQGSEATYESGFVIDKFPISRPNLTFSTLTVSNMSPEDSSIYLCSVFDGDKLFFGSGTQLSVL.

J is TRBJ2-3 and V is TRBV9; TRBD2 agrees at 7 bases. The J segment lost 2 bases and the V segment lost 3 bases, leaving 6 bases of the junction unmatched. The CDR3 is 15 amino acids. Germline V gene sequence: CDR1 SGDLS, CDR2 YYNGEE. The CDR3 DNA is TGTGCCAGCAGCGCCCTGCTAGCGGACACAGATACGCAGTATTTT. It encodes CASSALLADTDTQYF.

The chain joins TRBV4-1 to TRBJ2-7, with 7 bases aligning to TRBD1. Germline V gives CDR1 MGHRA, CDR2 YSYEKL. V shed 3 bases and J 2 bases; nucleotides not matched to a gene: 4. This CDR3 region has 14 residues. For the CDR3, the DNA is TGCGCCAGCAGCCAGGTCGACAGGGCCTACGAGCAGTACTTC. Translated, it gives CASSQVDRAYEQYF.

The chain employs TRBV5-4 and TRBJ2-1, with D perhaps matching TRBD1 (5 bases). From germline, CDR1 is SGHNT and CDR2 YYREEE (reference sequence). The CDR3 runs 14 residues. The ends were cut back, 1 base at V and 7 bases at J, with 12 bases in the middle. The CDR3 DNA follows: TGTGCCAGCAGCTTGTTAACAGGCTCAAATGAGCAGTTCTTC. It yields the protein CASSLLTGSNEQFF.

The CDR3 DNA is TGTGCCAGCAGTCGCCTCCTCGCTCCCGGGACTAAGACAGATACGCAGTATTTT. It yields the protein CASSRLLAPGTKTDTQYF. The rearrangement joins TRBV28 to TRBJ2-3, with 7 bases matching TRBD2. Germline CDR1 is MDHEN and CDR2 is SYDVKM. V dropped 5 bases and J dropped 3; count of bases not matched to a gene: 17. CDR3 size: 18 residues.

The chain joins TRBV19 to TRBJ1-1, with D possibly TRBD1 on 6 matching bases. V was pared by 7 bases and J by 1 base, with 13 bases between. This CDR3 has 14 amino acids. The V gene's germline CDR1 is LNHDA and CDR2 SQIVND (reference sequence). CDR3 in amino acids: CASTPGAENTEAFF. The CDR3 DNA reads as TGTGCCAGTACCCCAGGGGCTGAGAACACTGAAGCTTTCTTT.

The CDR3 bases are TGTGCCACCAGCAGAGATTCCCTGGGGAACACTGAAGCTTTCTTT. The encoded protein is CATSRDSLGNTEAFF. The chain carries TRBV15 and TRBJ1-1; no clear D gene. Germline loops: CDR1 LNHNV, CDR2 YYDKDF (reference sequence). The CDR3 sequence is 15 residues long. With 0 bases removed from V and 1 base from J, the gap between germline ends came to 9 bases.